This T cell receptor beta chain is drawn from a study of brain T cells in children with intractable seizures. As concerns this clone: One end of the junction is discordant with germline, which a read error may explain.

Time point specified: blood from clinic visit 5 months post-surgery; TSC patient then seizure free. Only cases whose brain tissue showed the highest T cell transcript signatures were sequenced. The repertoire was sequenced with immunoSEQ multiplex PCR; TCRdb's copy has only in-frame clones and lacks some. Among around 340,000 clones listed, 93% were seen once. Germline CDR1 and CDR2: SEHNR and FQNEAQ (reference sequence). The CDR3 runs to 12 residues. This clonotype was sampled from a boy under two years old with tuberous sclerosis and intractable seizures. The specimen comprised peripheral blood, sampled 4 to 5 months after surgery. The chain recombines TRBV7-9 with TRBJ1-1; D gene uncertain. CDR3 in DNA: TGTGCCAGCAGTTCCTTCGCCCCCCTCGATGCGTTT. Its translation: CASSSFAPLDAF.